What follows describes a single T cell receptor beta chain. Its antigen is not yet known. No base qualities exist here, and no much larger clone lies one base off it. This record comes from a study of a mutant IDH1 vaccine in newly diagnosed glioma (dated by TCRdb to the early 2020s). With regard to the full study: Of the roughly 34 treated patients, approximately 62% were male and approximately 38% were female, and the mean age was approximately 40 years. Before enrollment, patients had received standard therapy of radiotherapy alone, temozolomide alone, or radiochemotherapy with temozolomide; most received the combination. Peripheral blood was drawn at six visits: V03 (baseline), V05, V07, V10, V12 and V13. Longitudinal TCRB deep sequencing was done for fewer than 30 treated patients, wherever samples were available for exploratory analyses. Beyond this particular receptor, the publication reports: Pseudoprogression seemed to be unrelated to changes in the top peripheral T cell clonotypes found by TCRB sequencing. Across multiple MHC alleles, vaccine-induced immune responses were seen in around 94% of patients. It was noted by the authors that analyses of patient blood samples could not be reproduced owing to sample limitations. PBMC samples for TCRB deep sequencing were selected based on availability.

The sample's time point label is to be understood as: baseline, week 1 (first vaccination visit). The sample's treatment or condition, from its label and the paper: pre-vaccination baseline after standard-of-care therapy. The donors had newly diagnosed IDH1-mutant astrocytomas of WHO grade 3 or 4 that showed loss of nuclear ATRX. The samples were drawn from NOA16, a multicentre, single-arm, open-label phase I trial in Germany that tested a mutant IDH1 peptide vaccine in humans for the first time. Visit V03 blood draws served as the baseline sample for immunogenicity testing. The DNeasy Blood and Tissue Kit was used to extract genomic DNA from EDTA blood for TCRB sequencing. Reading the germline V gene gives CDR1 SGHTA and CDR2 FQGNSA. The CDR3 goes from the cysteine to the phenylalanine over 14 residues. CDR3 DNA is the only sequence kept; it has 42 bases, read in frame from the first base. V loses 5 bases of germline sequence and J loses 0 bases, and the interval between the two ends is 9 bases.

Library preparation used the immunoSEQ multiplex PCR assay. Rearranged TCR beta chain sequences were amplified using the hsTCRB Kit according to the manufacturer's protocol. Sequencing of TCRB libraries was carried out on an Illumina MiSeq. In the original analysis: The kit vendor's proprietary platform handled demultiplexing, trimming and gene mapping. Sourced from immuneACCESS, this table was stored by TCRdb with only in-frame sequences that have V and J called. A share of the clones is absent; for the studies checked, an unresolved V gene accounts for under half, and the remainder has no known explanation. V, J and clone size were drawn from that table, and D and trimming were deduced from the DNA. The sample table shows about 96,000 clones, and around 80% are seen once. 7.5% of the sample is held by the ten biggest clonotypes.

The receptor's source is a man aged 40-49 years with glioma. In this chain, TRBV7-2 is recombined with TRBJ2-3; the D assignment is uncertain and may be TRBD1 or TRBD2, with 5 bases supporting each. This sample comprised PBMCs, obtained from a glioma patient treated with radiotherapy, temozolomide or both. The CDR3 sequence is CASSRWGSTDTQYF. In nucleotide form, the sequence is TGTGCCAGCAGCCGTTGGGGGAGCACAGATACGCAGTATTTT.